What follows is one T cell receptor (beta chain) and its context. Its antigen is not identified. TCRdb's copy holds only in-frame clones and misses some; the assay was immunoSEQ multiplex PCR. The sample holds roughly 41,000 clones, roughly 93% seen once. This entry is derived from a study of T cells in tuberculosis. Background on the study: This South African cohort compared adolescents with or without latent tuberculosis against adults with active tuberculosis.

Adolescents were screened for latent TB by skin test and IGRA. The study's findings and limits: Smaller distances to GMM-specific TCRs suggested their expansion in active tuberculosis. Shorter CDR3-alpha in active tuberculosis partly drove smaller distances.

Sequencing was carried out using PBMCs. The origin of this receptor is a donor under 30 with latent tuberculosis or without tuberculosis infection. Some clones in this sample may be carry-over from other donors' samples.

CDR3 amino acids: CASSFTVTAGEQYV. The CDR3 nucleotides read TGTGCCAGCAGTTTCACAGTTACGGCAGGCGAGCAGTACGTC. This chain connects TRBV27 to TRBJ2-7; D is unclear. The length of the CDR3 is 14 residues. The germline V gene encodes CDR1 MNHEY and CDR2 SMNVEV (reference sequence). Trimming cost V 3 bases and J 6 bases, with 15 bases left between them.